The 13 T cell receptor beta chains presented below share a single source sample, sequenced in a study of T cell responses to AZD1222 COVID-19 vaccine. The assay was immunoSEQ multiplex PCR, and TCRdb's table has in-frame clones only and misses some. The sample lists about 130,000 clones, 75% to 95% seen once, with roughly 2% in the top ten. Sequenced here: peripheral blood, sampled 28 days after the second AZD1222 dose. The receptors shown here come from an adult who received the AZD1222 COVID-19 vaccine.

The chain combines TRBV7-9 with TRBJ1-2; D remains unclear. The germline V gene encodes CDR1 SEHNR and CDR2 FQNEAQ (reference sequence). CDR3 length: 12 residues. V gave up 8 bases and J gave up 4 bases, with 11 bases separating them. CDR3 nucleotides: TGTGCCAGCCACCCCGGCGGCTATGGCTACACCTTC. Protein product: CASHPGGYGYTF.

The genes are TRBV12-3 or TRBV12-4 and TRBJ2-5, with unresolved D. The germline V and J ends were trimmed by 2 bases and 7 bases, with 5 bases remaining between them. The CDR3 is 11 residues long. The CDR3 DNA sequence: TGTGCCAGCAGTTTAACTGGGACCCAGTACTTC. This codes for CASSLTGTQYF.

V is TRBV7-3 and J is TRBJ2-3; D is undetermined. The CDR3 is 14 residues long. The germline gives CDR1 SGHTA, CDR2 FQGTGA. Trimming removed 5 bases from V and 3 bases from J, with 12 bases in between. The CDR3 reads CASSPSGVTDTQYF. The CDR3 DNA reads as TGTGCCAGCAGCCCATCTGGCGTTACAGATACGCAGTATTTT.

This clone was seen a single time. Written as DNA, the CDR3 is TGTGCCAGCAGGGCCGGGACACGATTCTACGAGCAGTACTTC. This encodes CASRAGTRFYEQYF. This chain links TRBV2 with TRBJ2-7; the D gene is possibly TRBD1 (6 bases). CDR1 and CDR2 (germline): SNHLY, FYNNEI. V lost 6 bases and J 3 bases, leaving 15 bases between the germline ends. This CDR3 spans 14 amino acids.

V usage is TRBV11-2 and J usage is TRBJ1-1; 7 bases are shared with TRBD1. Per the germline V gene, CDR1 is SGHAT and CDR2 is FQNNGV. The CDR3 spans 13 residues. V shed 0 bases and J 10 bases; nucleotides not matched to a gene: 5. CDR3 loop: CASSLETGVGAFF. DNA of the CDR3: TGTGCCAGCAGCTTAGAAACAGGGGTCGGAGCTTTCTTT.

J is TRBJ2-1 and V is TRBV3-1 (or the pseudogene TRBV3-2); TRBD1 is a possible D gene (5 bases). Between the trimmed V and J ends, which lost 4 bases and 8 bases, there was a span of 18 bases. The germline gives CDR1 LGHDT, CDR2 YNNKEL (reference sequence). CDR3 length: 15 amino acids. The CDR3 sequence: CASSRGGVRYHEQFF. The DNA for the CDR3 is TGTGCCAGCAGCCGGGGCGGAGTCAGGTACCATGAGCAGTTCTTC.

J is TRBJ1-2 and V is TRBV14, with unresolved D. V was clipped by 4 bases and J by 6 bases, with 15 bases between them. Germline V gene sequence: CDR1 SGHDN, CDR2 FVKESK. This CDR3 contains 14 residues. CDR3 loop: CASSLNRLMDGYTF. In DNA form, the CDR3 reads TGTGCCAGCAGCCTGAATCGGCTGATGGATGGCTACACCTTC.

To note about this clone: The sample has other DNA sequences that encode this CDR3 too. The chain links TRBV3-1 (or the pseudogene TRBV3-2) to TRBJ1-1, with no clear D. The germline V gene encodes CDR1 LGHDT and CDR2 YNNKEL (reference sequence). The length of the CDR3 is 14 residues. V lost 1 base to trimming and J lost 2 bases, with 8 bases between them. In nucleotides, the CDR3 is TGTGCCAGCAGCCAAGTCGGCGGAAACACTGAAGCTTTCTTT. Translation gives CASSQVGGNTEAFF.

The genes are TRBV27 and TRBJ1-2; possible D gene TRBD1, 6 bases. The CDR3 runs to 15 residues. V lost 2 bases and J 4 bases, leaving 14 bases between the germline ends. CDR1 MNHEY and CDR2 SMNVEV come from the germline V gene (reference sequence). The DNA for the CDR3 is TGTGCCAGCAGTTTAACAGGGACACCAATCTATGGCTACACCTTC. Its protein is CASSLTGTPIYGYTF.

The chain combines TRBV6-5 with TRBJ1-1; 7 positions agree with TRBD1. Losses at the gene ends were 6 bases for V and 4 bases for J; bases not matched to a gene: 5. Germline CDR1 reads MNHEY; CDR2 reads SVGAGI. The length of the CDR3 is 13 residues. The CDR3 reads CASSRRQGTEAFF. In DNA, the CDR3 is TGTGCCAGCAGCCGCCGACAGGGCACTGAAGCTTTCTTT.

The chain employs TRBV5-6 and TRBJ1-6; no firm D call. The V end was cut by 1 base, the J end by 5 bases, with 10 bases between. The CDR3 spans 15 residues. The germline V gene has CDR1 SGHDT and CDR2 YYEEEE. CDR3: CASSLLQANNSPLHF. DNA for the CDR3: TGTGCCAGCAGCTTGCTTCAGGCAAATAATTCACCCCTCCACTTT.

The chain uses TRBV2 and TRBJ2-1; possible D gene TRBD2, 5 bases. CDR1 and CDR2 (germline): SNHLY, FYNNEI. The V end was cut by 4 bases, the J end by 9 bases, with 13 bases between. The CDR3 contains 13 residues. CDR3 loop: CASSGLAEGEQFF. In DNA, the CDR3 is TGTGCCAGCAGTGGGCTAGCCGAGGGTGAGCAGTTCTTC. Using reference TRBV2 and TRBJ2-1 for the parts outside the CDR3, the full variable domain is EPEVTQTPSHQVTQMGQEVILRCVPISNHLYFYWYRQILGQKVEFLVSFYNNEISEKSEIFDDQFSVERPDGSNFTLKIRSTKLEDSAMYFCASSGLAEGEQFFGPGTRLTVL.

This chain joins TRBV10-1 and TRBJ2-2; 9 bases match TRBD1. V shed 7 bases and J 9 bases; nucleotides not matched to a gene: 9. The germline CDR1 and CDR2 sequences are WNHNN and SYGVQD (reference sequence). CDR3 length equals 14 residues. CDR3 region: CASITGGVVRELFF. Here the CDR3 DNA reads TGCGCCAGCATAACAGGGGGCGTCGTAAGGGAGCTGTTTTTT.